This T cell receptor beta chain was captured by sequencing in a study of T cells after somatic rescue of genetic block. The length of the CDR3 is 13 residues. CDR1 is MNHNY and CDR2 is SVGAGI in the germline V gene (reference sequence). Trimming took 9 bases from V and 10 from J; bases not matched to a gene: 11. The assay was immunoSEQ multiplex PCR, and TCRdb's table has in-frame clones only and misses some. The data contain about 68,000 clones, around 92% of them singletons. The chain has TRBV6-6 and TRBJ1-4; 7 bases fit TRBD1. The TCR sequence derives from a middle-aged man. Sequencing was performed on peripheral blood mononuclear cells (PBMCs). The CDR3 here is CASQTGKYAKLFF. CDR3 nucleotides: TGTGCCAGTCAGACAGGGAAATACGCAAAACTGTTTTTT.